This TCR beta chain was captured in a study of somatic mutations in cytotoxic T cells in rheumatoid arthritis. Overall study findings and caveats: It was in rheumatoid arthritis patients, but not in healthy controls, that CD8+ clonality increased with age. Nothing was done to adjust for multiple comparisons when TRBV07 showed up slightly less in rheumatoid arthritis patients. Each of about an eighth of the roughly 65 patients had a largest CD8+ clone that made up more than 20% of CD8+ cells.

Regarding this clone: Antigen unknown.

Authors' methods: Concordance between patient CD8+ clones exceeding 1% and published virus-specific TCRB sequences was infrequent. Sequencing was performed with immunoSEQ multiplex PCR; in TCRdb, only in-frame clones are kept and a portion is missing. V and J calls and clone size are as listed in that table; D and trimming were resolved from the DNA. This sample has about 7,100 clones, with around three quarters found just once. The CDR3 totals 16 residues. Germline values: CDR1 SEHNR, CDR2 FQNEAQ (reference sequence). V was clipped by 5 bases and J by 0 bases; unmatched bases: 10. The chain is built from TRBV7-9 and TRBJ2-7, with TRBD1 identical over 7 bases. The sequencing sample was made of CD8+ T cells sorted from blood. This clonotype was sampled from an adult with rheumatoid arthritis. The CDR3 reads CASSPRQGTFSYEQYF. CDR3 in DNA: TGTGCCAGCAGCCCACGACAGGGCACGTTCTCCTACGAGCAGTACTTC. Full variable domain (missing parts from reference TRBV7-9 and TRBJ2-7): DTGVSQNPRHKITKRGQNVTFRCDPISEHNRLYWYRQTLGQGPEFLTYFQNEAQLEKSRLLSDRFSAERPKGSFSTLEIQRTEQGDSAMYLCASSPRQGTFSYEQYFGPGTRLTVT.